These T cell receptor beta chains were read from a single sample in a study of identical twins. TCRdb re-called the 5' RACE reads through MiXCR, storing one row per CDR3 protein. The repertoire has hundreds of thousands of distinct CDR3 sequences, approximately 20% of them found once; the top ten carry about 0.48%. These data also formed part of another study, on yellow fever vaccine responses in identical twins.

The sample consisted of CD4+ T cells sorted from blood. Receptors were obtained from a woman aged 18 to 35 in good health. Both conserved end residues are part of each CDR3. The order of the fields is clone size, J gene, D gene, V gene, CDR3 protein, CDR3 DNA. A D gene is named only where the DNA matches it firmly. Clone size appears in some rows only: once, few, many, or a class for an expanded clone.

few	TRBJ1-1	NA	TRBV2	CASSERENTEAFF	TGTGCCAGCAGTGAGAGGGAGAACACTGAAGCTTTCTTT
NA	TRBJ2-7	NA	TRBV18	CASSPQALPSYEQYF	TGTGCCAGCTCCCCTCAGGCCCTCCCTTCCTACGAGCAGTACTTC
NA	TRBJ2-1	TRBD2	TRBV7-9	CASRNGGLAVHNEQFF	TGTGCCAGCAGAAATGGGGGACTAGCCGTACACAATGAGCAGTTCTTC
NA	TRBJ2-1	NA	TRBV29-1	CSVEDQRLSKASYNEQFF	TGCAGCGTTGAAGATCAACGTCTTAGCAAAGCCTCCTACAATGAGCAGTTCTTC
NA	TRBJ2-1	TRBD2	TRBV4-2	CASSQDPRVAGDEQFF	TGTGCCAGCAGCCAAGATCCGAGGGTTGCGGGGGATGAGCAGTTCTTC
few	TRBJ2-7	TRBD2	TRBV15	CATSSSRERGSYEQYF	TGTGCCACCAGCTCCTCCAGGGAGCGGGGCTCCTACGAGCAGTACTTC
NA	TRBJ1-1	NA	TRBV12-5	CASVLDVNTEAFF	TGTGCTAGTGTCCTGGACGTTAACACTGAAGCTTTCTTT
many	TRBJ2-4	NA	TRBV11-2	CASSDRTLAKNIQYF	TGTGCCAGCAGCGATAGGACATTAGCCAAAAACATTCAGTACTTC
NA	TRBJ2-5	NA	TRBV15	CATSSSGPNQETQYF	TGTGCCACCAGCAGCAGCGGGCCTAACCAAGAGACCCAGTACTTC
few	TRBJ2-1	NA	TRBV7-7	CASSLGSGLLQGVQFF	TGTGCCAGCAGCTTGGGTAGCGGCCTACTTCAGGGTGTCCAGTTCTTC
many	TRBJ2-5	NA	TRBV7-3	CASSLGGTVQETQYF	TGTGCCAGCAGCTTAGGGGGGACCGTTCAAGAGACCCAGTACTTC
few	TRBJ2-5	TRBD2	TRBV20-1	CSAIAGVQETQYF	TGCAGTGCTATAGCGGGGGTACAAGAGACCCAGTACTTC
NA	TRBJ2-5	NA	TRBV15	CATSRDLATQYF	TGTGCCACCAGCAGAGATTTGGCCACCCAGTACTTC
NA	TRBJ2-3	NA	TRBV7-9	CASSLETISSVADTQYF	TGTGCCAGCAGCTTAGAAACGATTTCTAGCGTCGCAGATACGCAGTATTTT
NA	TRBJ2-1	NA	TRBV20-1	CSAPKRAVGHNEQFF	TGCAGTGCTCCGAAGAGGGCGGTTGGGCACAATGAGCAGTTCTTC
NA	TRBJ1-1	NA	TRBV6-4	CASSEARNTEAFF	TGTGCCAGCAGTGAGGCGCGGAACACTGAAGCTTTCTTT
few	TRBJ2-7	TRBD1	TRBV7-9	CASSSPDRGTYEQYF	TGTGCCAGCAGCTCCCCGGACAGGGGGACCTACGAGCAGTACTTC
NA	TRBJ2-3	TRBD2	TRBV2	CASSARASGRTDTQYF	TGTGCCAGCAGCGCGCGGGCTAGCGGCCGCACAGATACGCAGTATTTT
NA	TRBJ2-5	TRBD2	TRBV2	CASSTRLAGETQYF	TGTGCCAGCAGTACAAGACTAGCGGGAGAGACCCAGTACTTC
NA	TRBJ1-1	TRBD1	TRBV5-8	CASSPDLQGTVAFF	TGTGCCAGCAGCCCCGATCTACAGGGGACAGTGGCTTTCTTT
NA	TRBJ2-3	TRBD2	TRBV11-1	CASSSPWGGGASSTDTQYF	TGTGCCAGCAGCTCGCCTTGGGGCGGGGGGGCTTCTAGCACAGATACGCAGTATTTT
NA	TRBJ1-2	TRBD1	TRBV12-3/TRBV12-4	CASSSGGTGYGYTF	TGTGCCAGCAGTTCAGGGGGCACCGGCTATGGCTACACCTTC
many	TRBJ1-1	NA	TRBV12-3/TRBV12-4	CASSLFAGNTEAFF	TGTGCCAGCAGTTTATTTGCAGGTAACACTGAAGCTTTCTTT
NA	TRBJ2-1	TRBD2	TRBV9	CASSVGGSGSVDEQFF	TGTGCCAGCAGCGTAGGTGGTAGCGGGAGTGTCGATGAGCAGTTCTTC
few	TRBJ1-1	NA	TRBV5-5	CASSLEIGRNTEAFF	TGTGCCAGCAGCTTGGAGATAGGGCGGAACACTGAAGCTTTCTTT